The 9 T cell receptor beta chains below come from one sample, sequenced in a study of monozygotic twins with inflammatory bowel disease. TCRdb derives one entry per CDR3 protein from the 5' RACE reads, leaving out DNA. Here the sample table reports fewer than 200,000 distinct CDR3 sequences. The sequenced sample consisted of blood. Receptors were obtained from a human donor with ulcerative colitis or Crohn's disease, or a healthy co-twin of an affected twin (not recorded which).

The CDR3 protein is CAAGDTMKGYNEQFF. The chain couples TRBV12-3 or TRBV12-4 to TRBJ2-1. The CDR3 has 15 residues.

The chain recombines TRBV6-5 with TRBJ2-3; as DNA is missing, the TRBD1 call by TCRdb cannot be tested. Germline V gives CDR1 MNHEY, CDR2 SVGAGI. This CDR3 has 13 residues. CDR3 in amino acids: CASSRTGMDTQYF.

The chain combines TRBV25-1 with TRBJ1-2; no DNA is available, so the TRBD1 call from TCRdb remains unchecked. This CDR3 region has 14 residues. Per the germline V gene, CDR1 is MGHDK and CDR2 is SYGVNS. Here the CDR3 reads CASSEYRTGKGYTF.

The chain has TRBV7-2 and TRBJ2-3; TCRdb's assignment of TRBD1 cannot be checked, as there is no DNA. Germline loops: CDR1 SGHTA, CDR2 FQGNSA. The length of the CDR3 is 17 residues. The CDR3 reads CASSLVGSRGVSDTQYF. Combining the CDR3 with reference TRBV7-2 and TRBJ2-3 gives the whole variable domain GAGVSQSPSNKVTEKGKDVELRCDPISGHTALYWYRQSLGQGLEFLIYFQGNSAPDKSGLPSDRFSAERTGGSVSTLTIQRTQQEDSAVYLCASSLVGSRGVSDTQYFGPGTRLTVL.

The chain couples TRBV7-2 to TRBJ1-5; TCRdb returns TRBD1, unconfirmable since there is no DNA. Germline V CDR1 and CDR2: SGHTA, FQGNSA. The CDR3 is 16 amino acids. This CDR3 is CASSLVGGTSNQPQHF.

The chain joins TRBV7-3 to TRBJ1-1; TCRdb calls TRBD1, which cannot be checked without DNA. Germline CDR1 reads SGHTA; CDR2 reads FQGTGA. The CDR3 runs 15 residues. The CDR3 is CASSNGQGGNTEAFF.

J is TRBJ2-7 and V is TRBV7-8; TCRdb names TRBD1, which stays unverified in the absence of DNA. The length of the CDR3 is 14 residues. CDR1 and CDR2 from the germline V gene are SGHVS and FQNEAQ. The CDR3 protein is CASSLARVEYEQYF.

The CDR3 loop is CSAVRRDAGQYF. V is TRBV20-1 and J is TRBJ2-3; TCRdb designates TRBD1, a call that cannot be tested without DNA. This CDR3 contains 12 residues. Germline V lookup: CDR1 DFQATT, CDR2 SNEGSKA (reference sequence).

The rearrangement links TRBV20-1 to TRBJ2-7; TCRdb's D call, TRBD2, is unchecked because there is no DNA. This CDR3 is 14 amino acids long. Looked up from germline, CDR1 is DFQATT and CDR2 is SNEGSKA (reference sequence). CDR3 in amino acids: CSARASGSSHEQYF.